The 17 T cell receptor beta chains listed next were all sequenced from one sample in a study of radiotherapy plus CTLA-4 blockade in lung cancer. Libraries were prepared by immunoSEQ multiplex PCR; TCRdb keeps only in-frame clonotypes and omits some of them. Of tens of thousands of clones detected, approximately 74% appear once; the ten largest clones hold approximately 3.2%. This material consisted of peripheral blood, taken from a patient treated with radiotherapy plus ipilimumab. These receptors were taken from a human donor with non-small cell lung cancer whose response to radiotherapy plus ipilimumab could not be evaluated.

J is TRBJ2-1 and V is TRBV27, with 9 positions matching TRBD2. J gave up 2 bases and V 2 bases, and 1 base lay outside the gene matches. Germline loops: CDR1 MNHEY, CDR2 SMNVEV (reference sequence). The CDR3 is made up of 15 amino acids. CDR3 amino acids: CASSLAGGTYNEQFF. Written as DNA, the CDR3 is TGTGCCAGCAGTTTAGCGGGAGGGACCTACAATGAGCAGTTCTTC.

The J gene is TRBJ2-4, the V gene TRBV4-3; 7 nucleotides agree with TRBD2. Germline V gene sequence: CDR1 LGHNA, CDR2 YSLEER. CDR3 length: 17 residues. J lost 1 base, V lost 2 bases, and 8 bases had no gene match. The CDR3 sequence: CASSQNPGSGAKNIQYF. CDR3 nucleotides: TGCGCCAGCAGCCAAAACCCCGGTAGCGGGGCCAAAAACATTCAGTACTTC.

The chain employs TRBV5-1 and TRBJ2-7, with TRBD2 identical over 8 bases. Germline CDR1 and CDR2: SGHRS and YFSETQ. V gave up 4 bases and J gave up 3 bases; unmatched junction bases: 6. CDR3 size: 14 residues. The DNA for the CDR3 is TGCGCCAGCAGCCAGAGCGGGAGTCTCTACGAGCAGTACTTC. It specifies CASSQSGSLYEQYF.

The chain couples TRBV4-1 to TRBJ2-7; D uncertain. CDR3 length equals 16 residues. With 4 bases removed from V and 2 bases from J, the gap between germline ends came to 18 bases. Germline CDR1 reads MGHRA; CDR2 reads YSYEKL. The chain's CDR3 is CASSRGIGAATYEQYF. The DNA for the CDR3 is TGCGCCAGCAGCCGAGGAATTGGCGCAGCGACCTACGAGCAGTACTTC.

This chain connects TRBV10-3 to TRBJ2-7, with 9 bases identical to TRBD2. The CDR3 totals 14 residues. Losses at the gene ends were 6 bases for V and 2 bases for J; bases not matched to a gene: 5. CDR1 ENHRY and CDR2 SYGVKD come from the germline V gene. CDR3 DNA sequence: TGTGCCATCAGCACTAGCGGGCAGACCTACGAGCAGTACTTC. Translation gives CAISTSGQTYEQYF.

The chain carries TRBV18 and TRBJ1-3; possible D gene TRBD1, 5 bases. This CDR3 contains 16 residues. Germline CDR1 reads KGHSH; CDR2 reads LQKENI. V lost 3 bases, J lost 0 bases, and 12 bases lay in between. The CDR3 protein is CASSPQTADSGNTIYF. The DNA for the CDR3 is TGTGCCAGCTCACCGCAGACAGCCGACTCTGGAAACACCATATATTTT.

CDR3 in DNA: TGTGCCAGCAGCTTTGGTTTCCAGGATGGCGAGCAGTACTTC. Protein sequence: CASSFGFQDGEQYF. The rearrangement uses TRBV7-6 and TRBJ2-5; D not resolved. The J call may be wrong; the DNA end is better matched by TRBJ2-7. Germline CDR1 and CDR2: SGHVS and FNYEAQ. The CDR3 contains 14 residues.

The chain couples TRBV10-3 to TRBJ2-7; 7 bases fit TRBD1. V lost 0 bases to trimming and J lost 3 bases; unmatched junction nucleotides: 5. The CDR3 loop spans 15 amino acids. The germline gives CDR1 ENHRY, CDR2 SYGVKD. The CDR3 DNA follows: TGTGCCATCAGTGAGTCCGGGACAGTAGGCTACGAGCAGTACTTC. Translation gives CAISESGTVGYEQYF.

The V gene is TRBV11-3, the J gene TRBJ2-5; 8 positions match TRBD2. CDR1 and CDR2 (germline): SGHNT, YENEEA. The CDR3 has 14 residues. Trimming cost V 5 bases and J 5 bases; bases outside gene matches: 7. The chain's CDR3 is CASSTGLAAETQYF. CDR3 DNA: TGTGCCAGCAGCACAGGACTAGCCGCCGAGACCCAGTACTTC.

CDR3 sequence (DNA): TGTGCCAGTAGTATACAGGGGGTCTATGGCTACACCTTC. Its translation is CASSIQGVYGYTF. This chain connects TRBV19 to TRBJ1-2, with 7 bases identical to TRBD1. The trim removed 2 bases at V and 4 bases at J, leaving 1 base unmatched. The CDR3 spans 13 residues. Germline V gene data show CDR1 as LNHDA and CDR2 as SQIVND (reference sequence).

This chain joins TRBV2 and TRBJ1-2; D unclear. This CDR3 is 11 amino acids long. Trimming removed 6 bases from V and 6 bases from J, with 8 bases in between. Germline V gene data show CDR1 as SNHLY and CDR2 as FYNNEI. CDR3 protein: CASREEDGYTF. In DNA, the CDR3 is TGTGCCAGCAGGGAGGAGGATGGCTACACCTTC.

V gene TRBV6-1 combines with J gene TRBJ2-7; a possible D gene is TRBD1 (6 bases). Germline V gives CDR1 MNHNS, CDR2 SASEGT. Trimming stripped 8 bases from V and 0 bases from J, with 14 bases between. This CDR3 has 14 residues. The CDR3 DNA follows: TGTGCCAGCGCAAGGGGGTACAGCTCCTACGAGCAGTACTTC. Translating gives CASARGYSSYEQYF.

The V gene is TRBV19, the J gene TRBJ1-2, with 8 bases aligning to TRBD1. Losses at the gene ends were 1 base for V and 4 bases for J; bases not matched to a gene: 11. The CDR3 loop spans 17 amino acids. Germline lookup yields CDR1 LNHDA and CDR2 SQIVND (reference sequence). The CDR3 is CASSIAAGGHPPYGYTF. CDR3 bases: TGTGCCAGTAGTATAGCGGCAGGGGGCCATCCTCCCTATGGCTACACCTTC.

V is TRBV10-3 and J is TRBJ2-7; D unresolved. Trimming removed 4 bases from V and 2 bases from J, with 6 bases in between. This CDR3 is 12 amino acids long. Germline loops: CDR1 ENHRY, CDR2 SYGVKD. The CDR3 sequence: CAISGLAYEQYF. The CDR3 DNA follows: TGTGCCATCAGTGGGCTAGCCTACGAGCAGTACTTC.

For the CDR3, the DNA is TGTGCCAGCAGGAGGCGGGAGTGGATGGAGACCCAGTACTTC. This sequence encodes CASRRREWMETQYF. V and J are TRBV2 and TRBJ2-5; the match to TRBD2 covers 7 bases. The CDR3 extends over 14 amino acids. The germline gives CDR1 SNHLY, CDR2 FYNNEI. With V trimmed by 6 bases and J by 5 bases, 9 bases remained unmatched.

The chain employs TRBV28 and TRBJ2-7, with 12 positions matching TRBD2. V lost 8 bases, J lost 7 bases, and 15 bases stayed unmatched. The CDR3 sequence is 16 residues long. Germline-derived CDR1 and CDR2 are MDHEN and SYDVKM. CDR3 region: CASHVASGRGGGEQYF. The CDR3 bases are TGTGCCAGCCACGTGGCTAGCGGGAGGGGAGGAGGAGAGCAGTACTTC. Full variable domain (rest looked up from reference TRBV28 and TRBJ2-7): DVKVTQSSRYLVKRTGEKVFLECVQDMDHENMFWYRQDPGLGLRLIYFSYDVKMKEKGDIPEGYSVSREKKERFSLILESASTNQTSMYLCASHVASGRGGGEQYFGPGTRLTVT.

The chain is built from TRBV4-2 and TRBJ2-3; 7 nucleotides match TRBD2. Germline trimming cut 1 base from V and 2 bases from J; bases unmatched to any gene: 9. CDR3 length: 17 residues. Germline CDR1 LGHNA, CDR2 YNFKEQ. The DNA for the CDR3 is TGTGCCAGCAGCCAAGCCGTGGCTAGCGGTTTCACAGATACGCAGTATTTT. Residues: CASSQAVASGFTDTQYF.